A selection of T cell receptor beta chains follows, all from one sample in a study of blood T cells in healthy people across ages. TCRdb re-called the 5' RACE reads with MiXCR, one entry per CDR3 protein. Of around 800,000 distinct CDR3 sequences in the sample, around a quarter were seen once. These data were likewise used in another study, on T cells of mothers and their children.

Material for sequencing was blood. All receptors come from a boy between 10 and 17 years old in good health. The CDR3 runs from the conserved cysteine through the conserved F or W. D genes are given only for firm matches. A clone size is listed for some rows: how often the clone was seen (once, few, many), or a class if it is expanded.

v_gene	abundance	j_gene	d_gene	CDR3aa	CDR3nt
TRBV6-1	-	TRBJ2-3	-	CASSVRPADTDTQYF	TGTGCCAGCAGTGTTCGGCCGGCGGACACAGATACGCAGTATTTT
TRBV29-1	-	TRBJ1-2	TRBD1	CSVEWDSLNYGYTF	TGCAGCGTTGAATGGGACAGTCTTAACTATGGCTACACCTTC
TRBV10-3	-	TRBJ1-2	-	CAITADLRDGYTF	TGTGCCATCACGGCCGATCTCCGGGATGGCTACACCTTC
TRBV11-2	-	TRBJ1-4	-	CASSSGQRNEKLFF	TGTGCCAGCAGCTCAGGACAGCGGAATGAAAAACTGTTTTTT
TRBV10-3	-	TRBJ2-2	-	CAISDGTRNTGELFF	TGTGCCATCAGTGATGGGACAAGGAACACCGGGGAGCTGTTTTTT
TRBV5-1	-	TRBJ2-2	-	CASSPLIEGTGELFF	TGCGCCAGCAGCCCACTGATAGAGGGGACCGGGGAGCTGTTTTTT
TRBV21-1	few	TRBJ2-7	-	CASRRGPPLPFYEQYF	TGTGCCAGCAGACGGGGCCCCCCCCTCCCTTTTTACGAGCAGTACTTC
TRBV12-3/TRBV12-4	-	TRBJ1-3	-	CASSKANSGNTIYF	TGTGCCAGCAGCAAAGCCAACTCTGGAAACACCATATATTTT
TRBV11-2	few	TRBJ2-3	-	CASSSPPPLRYF	TGTGCCAGCAGCTCCCCTCCTCCACTTCGGTATTTT
TRBV28	few	TRBJ2-5	-	CASLWRGGAGETQYF	TGTGCCAGCCTGTGGCGCGGTGGGGCGGGGGAGACCCAGTACTTC
TRBV28	-	TRBJ1-2	TRBD1	CASTMGDRGNGYTF	TGTGCCAGCACCATGGGCGACAGGGGGAATGGCTACACCTTC
TRBV6-1	many	TRBJ1-4	-	CASSRTATNEKLFF	TGTGCCAGCTCCCGGACCGCAACTAATGAAAAACTGTTTTTT
TRBV10-3	-	TRBJ2-1	TRBD2	CAISASGGSYNEQFF	TGTGCCATCAGCGCTAGCGGGGGCTCCTACAATGAGCAGTTCTTC
TRBV7-8	-	TRBJ2-1	TRBD2	CASSTMKGLEYNEQFF	TGTGCCAGCAGCACCATGAAGGGACTAGAATACAATGAGCAGTTCTTC
TRBV5-5	-	TRBJ1-2	-	CASSSGGLGHGYTF	TGTGCCAGCAGCTCCGGGGGTCTCGGGCATGGCTACACCTTC
TRBV28	-	TRBJ2-5	-	CASLLGASGQETQYF	TGTGCCAGTCTCCTCGGTGCCTCGGGGCAAGAGACCCAGTACTTC
TRBV3-1	few	TRBJ1-2	-	CASSFGGPGGYTF	TGTGCCAGCAGTTTCGGCGGCCCTGGTGGCTACACCTTC
TRBV29-1	few	TRBJ1-2	-	CSVAGRMNYGYTF	TGCAGCGTTGCCGGCAGGATGAACTATGGCTACACCTTC
TRBV7-8	once	TRBJ2-5	-	CASSTHTGMGETQYF	TGTGCCAGCAGCACTCACACAGGGATGGGAGAGACCCAGTACTTC
TRBV10-3	few	TRBJ2-7	-	CATRNSYYEQYF	TGTGCCACCAGGAACAGCTACTACGAGCAGTACTTC